The 22 T cell receptor beta chains presented below share a single source sample, sequenced in a study of response to subunit inactivated influenza vaccine. TCRdb processed the RT-PCR reads anew with MiXCR; each CDR3 protein has one entry. The table includes 530,000 or so distinct CDR3 sequences, approximately 15% detected once. The sequences come from PBMCs from blood, collected roughly 12 days after vaccination. These receptors were collected from a man aged 50-59 years who received an inactivated influenza vaccine.

The chain employs TRBV12-3 or TRBV12-4 and TRBJ2-5; D remains unclear. V was clipped by 0 bases and J by 9 bases, with 5 bases between them. The CDR3 is 11 residues long. The CDR3 is CASSLAGAQYF. The CDR3 nucleotides are TGTGCCAGCAGTTTAGCCGGAGCCCAGTACTTC.

This rearrangement joins TRBV5-1 to TRBJ2-5; 9 bases are shared with TRBD2. This CDR3 comprises 16 residues. Trimming removed 0 bases from V and 0 bases from J; junction bases left unmatched: 3. The V gene's germline CDR1 is SGHRS and CDR2 YFSETQ. CDR3 protein: CASSLDASGNQETQYF. CDR3 nucleotide sequence: TGCGCCAGCAGCTTGGATGCTAGCGGGAACCAAGAGACCCAGTACTTC.

This sequence joins TRBV6-1 and TRBJ2-3; TRBD2 is a possible D gene (6 bases). Germline V gene lookup returns CDR1 MNHNS and CDR2 SASEGT. Between the trimmed V and J ends, which lost 4 bases and 0 bases, there was a span of 8 bases. This CDR3 region has 14 residues. In nucleotides, the CDR3 is TGTGCCAGCAGTGGCGGGAAGAGCACAGATACGCAGTATTTT. This codes for CASSGGKSTDTQYF.

The genes are TRBV5-6 and TRBJ1-2; D perhaps matches TRBD1 (5 bases). Germline CDR1 reads SGHDT; CDR2 reads YYEEEE. This CDR3 spans 16 amino acids. V was pared by 1 base and J by 5 bases, with 18 bases between. CDR3 DNA sequence: TGTGCCAGCAGCTTGATCCGGGACTCCGGGTTGTATGGCTACACCTTC. This codes for CASSLIRDSGLYGYTF.

This clonotype was detected only a few times. The chain links TRBV7-9 to TRBJ2-7; D gene uncertain. V was clipped by 5 bases and J by 6 bases, with 14 bases between them. The CDR3 sequence is 13 residues long. The V gene's germline CDR1 is SEHNR and CDR2 FQNEAQ (reference sequence). CDR3: CASSPAVELEQYF. The CDR3 coding sequence is TGTGCCAGCAGCCCCGCGGTTGAACTCGAGCAGTACTTC.

The V gene is TRBV12-3 or TRBV12-4, the J gene TRBJ1-1; maybe TRBD1 (6 bases). The CDR3 runs 15 residues. The germline V and J ends were trimmed by 3 bases and 2 bases, with 13 bases remaining between them. Written as DNA, the CDR3 is TGTGCCAGCAGTTTGCGGAAGGGGGAAAACACTGAAGCTTTCTTT. This gives the protein CASSLRKGENTEAFF.

This chain uses TRBV28 with TRBJ1-2; D uncertain. The CDR3 spans 15 residues. Trimming took off 7 bases at V and 0 bases at J, with 15 bases between the two ends. Germline CDR1 and CDR2: MDHEN and SYDVKM. Written as DNA, the CDR3 is TGTGCCAGCAAACGGCAGAATCCCCCTAACTATGGCTACACCTTC. Protein sequence: CASKRQNPPNYGYTF.

V usage is TRBV12-3 or TRBV12-4 and J usage is TRBJ1-6, with TRBD1 matching over 8 bases. The V segment lost 6 bases and the J segment 10 bases; nucleotides outside the gene matches: 8. This CDR3 region has 14 residues. CDR3 sequence (DNA): TGTGCCAGCAGCCCCGGACAGGGTCAATCACCCCTCCACTTT. Translation gives CASSPGQGQSPLHF.

This clonotype was detected only a few times. The V and J genes are TRBV6-2 or TRBV6-3 and TRBJ1-2; the D is unclear. The V gene lost 5 bases and the J gene lost 1 base, with 8 bases spanning the gap. Germline CDR1 MNHEY, CDR2 SVGEGT. This CDR3 region has 13 residues. The CDR3 nucleotides read TGTGCCAGCAGTAAACAGAGTAACTATGGCTACACCTTC. As protein: CASSKQSNYGYTF.

There are a few counts of this clonotype. The chain couples TRBV7-2 to TRBJ2-1, with TRBD2 matching 11 bases. The CDR3 covers 16 residues. Germline CDR1 is SGHTA and CDR2 is FQGNSA. V shed 4 bases, J shed 9 bases, and the junction held 11 bases outside the gene matches. CDR3 sequence (DNA): TGTGCCAGCAGCTGGCTTAGCGGGGGGGCCAGGGGTGAGCAGTTCTTC. It encodes CASSWLSGGARGEQFF.

This chain links TRBV20-1 with TRBJ2-3; the D is unclear. Germline V gene data show CDR1 as DFQATT and CDR2 as SNEGSKA (reference sequence). This CDR3 is 10 amino acids long. V lost 3 bases to trimming and J lost 6 bases, with 4 bases between them. This chain's CDR3 is CSASLDTQYF. The DNA of the CDR3 is TGCAGTGCTAGTCTCGATACGCAGTATTTT.

This clonotype was observed a handful of times. V gene TRBV20-1 combines with J gene TRBJ2-3; D gene ambiguous. The CDR3 covers 14 residues. The V gene's germline CDR1 is DFQATT and CDR2 SNEGSKA (reference sequence). V gave up 0 bases and J gave up 5 bases, with 12 bases separating them. The CDR3 coding sequence is TGCAGTGCTAGAGACAGGAGTTCGAGAGATACGCAGTATTTT. It codes for CSARDRSSRDTQYF.

V is TRBV5-1 and J is TRBJ1-4; possible D gene TRBD1, 6 bases. The CDR3 extends over 16 amino acids. CDR1 is SGHRS and CDR2 is YFSETQ in the germline V gene. V shed 4 bases and J shed 8 bases, with 21 bases lying between them. In DNA form, the CDR3 reads TGCGCCAGCAGCCGCCTTGGGGGAACAGGGAGAGAAAAACTGTTTTTT. Its protein product is CASSRLGGTGREKLFF.

This sequence joins TRBV6-1 and TRBJ2-2, with a weak D call TRBD1 (6 bases). The CDR3 is made up of 16 amino acids. In germline, CDR1 is MNHNS, CDR2 SASEGT. The V and J ends lost 5 bases and 2 bases respectively, with 15 bases between them. The CDR3 sequence: CASSLRDTRNTGELFF. CDR3 coding DNA: TGTGCCAGCAGTCTTCGGGACACCCGAAACACCGGGGAGCTGTTTTTT.

The CDR3 DNA follows: TGTGCCAGCAGCGCGCATGCCCAGCAGTTCTTC. Amino acid sequence: CASSAHAQQFF. This chain links TRBV11-1 with TRBJ2-1; D is uncertain. Germline V CDR1 and CDR2: SGHAT, FQDESV (reference sequence). This CDR3 contains 11 residues. The ends were cut back, 5 bases at V and 11 bases at J, with 10 bases in the middle.

J is TRBJ2-7 and V is TRBV27, with 9 bases identical to TRBD2. V lost 5 bases, J lost 4 bases, and 6 bases stayed unmatched. The CDR3 runs to 14 residues. CDR1 and CDR2 from the germline V gene are MNHEY and SMNVEV (reference sequence). The chain's CDR3 is CASSISGGGYEQYF. The CDR3 DNA is TGTGCCAGCAGTATTAGCGGGGGAGGGTACGAGCAGTACTTC.

This clonotype was detected a few times. The chain combines TRBV5-1 with TRBJ2-2, with 7 nucleotides matching TRBD1. Germline-derived CDR1 and CDR2 are SGHRS and YFSETQ. J gave up 1 base and V 1 base, and 1 base lay outside the gene matches. CDR3 length equals 15 residues. Here the CDR3 DNA reads TGCGCCAGCAGCTTGTGGACAGGGAACACCGGGGAGCTGTTTTTT. Amino acid sequence: CASSLWTGNTGELFF. The variable domain in full, completed from reference TRBV5-1 and TRBJ2-2, reads KAGVTQTPRYLIKTRGQQVTLSCSPISGHRSVSWYQQTPGQGLQFLFEYFSETQRNKGNFPGRFSGRQFSNSRSEMNVSTLELGDSALYLCASSLWTGNTGELFFGEGSRLTVL.

This clonotype was recorded a few times. This chain links TRBV5-5 with TRBJ2-2; 7 nucleotides match TRBD2. Trimming cost V 1 base and J 1 base; bases outside gene matches: 4. CDR3 length: 16 amino acids. Per the germline V gene, CDR1 is SGHKS and CDR2 is YYEKEE (reference sequence). The CDR3 is CASSLRVAGNTGELFF. CDR3 DNA sequence: TGTGCCAGCAGCTTGAGGGTAGCGGGGAACACCGGGGAGCTGTTTTTT.

The V and J genes are TRBV15 and TRBJ2-1; TRBD1 might be the D (5 bases). Germline CDR1 is LNHNV and CDR2 is YYDKDF (reference sequence). This CDR3 comprises 15 residues. V was pared by 0 bases and J by 5 bases, with 11 bases between. The CDR3 sequence is CATSRDLLGDNEQFF. CDR3 DNA: TGTGCCACCAGCAGAGATCTCTTAGGGGACAATGAGCAGTTCTTC.

The CDR3 coding sequence is TGTGCCAGCAGTTACACTGAGGGGATGGATGGCTACACCTTC. Its translation: CASSYTEGMDGYTF. The V gene is TRBV6-5, the J gene TRBJ1-2; a weak D match, TRBD1 (5 bases). V gave up 2 bases and J gave up 6 bases, with 13 bases separating them. The germline V gene has CDR1 MNHEY and CDR2 SVGAGI. The CDR3 length is 14 residues.

This clonotype was counted a few times. V is TRBV15 and J is TRBJ1-4, with a tentative D call TRBD1 (5 bases). Trimming shortened V by 5 bases and J by 5 bases, and 12 bases separated the two germline ends. Germline assignment: CDR1 LNHNV and CDR2 YYDKDF (reference sequence). There are 14 residues in the CDR3. The CDR3 loop is CATSVIRGNEKLFF. The CDR3 region has the DNA TGTGCCACCAGCGTCATCCGGGGGAATGAAAAACTGTTTTTT.

The chain couples TRBV6-1 to TRBJ2-5; D perhaps matches TRBD1 (5 bases). The germline CDR1 and CDR2 sequences are MNHNS and SASEGT. This CDR3 comprises 15 residues. V shed 7 bases and J shed 0 bases, with 15 bases lying between them. The CDR3 region has the DNA TGTGCCAGCACCACGGACATCCTGTACCAAGAGACCCAGTACTTC. Encoded protein: CASTTDILYQETQYF.